This T cell receptor beta chain comes out of a study of cytomegalovirus exposure and HLA in healthy donors. About the research overall: Researchers found that approximately 80% of just under 400 genotyped donors fell within the Caucasian-associated ancestry cluster.

PCR involved 60 Vbeta and 13 Jbeta primers. TCRdb keeps only in-frame clones here, not all; method: immunoSEQ multiplex PCR. Among under 75,000 clones listed, roughly 89% were seen once. Worth noting for this clone: Its antigen remains unidentified.

Study outcomes and limitations: Later analysis demonstrated an association between a missense DCLRE1C variant and TCR beta V- and J-gene trimming. Later, an analysis found that common viral pathogens appeared to be linked with several of the most significant clusters. According to the study, approximately 150 TCR beta chains were cytomegalovirus-associated.

The germline gives CDR1 SGHTA, CDR2 FQGNSA. The CDR3 loop spans 16 amino acids. J lost 3 bases, V lost 5 bases, and 5 bases had no gene match. The specimen was PBMCs. The chain employs TRBV7-2 and TRBJ2-2; 11 bases map to TRBD1. The receptor comes from a woman aged 25-40 years in good health and CMV-seronegative. CDR3 bases: TGTGCCAGCAGCCAGGACAGGGGGCATCACACCGGGGAGCTGTTTTTT. It is translated as CASSQDRGHHTGELFF.